What follows is one T cell receptor (beta chain) and its context. Its antigen is unknown. One base away there is no much larger clone; base qualities are not given. The source of the sample is a study of a mutant IDH1 vaccine in newly diagnosed glioma (TCRdb year 2021). Context from the whole study: Of the approximately 30 treated patients, about 62% were male and 37.5% were female, and the mean age was roughly 40 years. Before enrollment, most patients had been given radiochemotherapy with temozolomide as standard therapy, while the rest had received either radiotherapy alone or temozolomide alone. Six visits were used for peripheral blood collection: V03 (baseline), V05, V07, V10, V12 and V13. Longitudinal TCRB deep sequencing was performed for roughly 25 treated patients wherever samples were available for exploratory analyses. The full study reports these points: Availability determined which PBMC samples were chosen for TCRB deep sequencing. It was noted by the authors that analyses of patient blood samples could not be reproduced owing to sample limitations. Immune responses induced by the vaccine were seen in over 80% of patients across multiple MHC alleles. Changes in the top peripheral T cell clonotypes picked up by TCRB sequencing did not appear to be linked to pseudoprogression.

Read against the paper, the sample's time point label means: baseline, week 1 (first vaccination visit). The sample's treatment or condition label is to be understood as: pre-vaccination baseline after standard-of-care therapy. All donors had newly diagnosed IDH1-mutant astrocytomas of WHO grade 3 or 4 that showed loss of nuclear ATRX. The samples were drawn from NOA16, a multicentre, single-arm, open-label phase I trial in Germany that tested a mutant IDH1 peptide vaccine in humans for the first time. Visit V03 blood draws served as the baseline sample for immunogenicity testing. The DNeasy Blood and Tissue Kit was used to extract genomic DNA from EDTA blood for TCRB sequencing. From cysteine to phenylalanine, the CDR3 is 15 amino acids long. The retained sequence is limited to the CDR3, 45 bases, with the frame set at the first base. After removal of 2 bases from V and 8 bases from J, the junction retains 11 bases not matched to a gene. Reading the germline V gene gives CDR1 MDHEN and CDR2 SYDVKM.

The method behind the library was the immunoSEQ multiplex PCR assay. Rearranged TCR beta chain sequences were amplified using the hsTCRB Kit according to the manufacturer's protocol. TCRB libraries were sequenced on an Illumina MiSeq. The authors' analysis ran thus. The kit vendor's proprietary platform handled demultiplexing, trimming and gene mapping. Drawn from immuneACCESS, this table holds only the in-frame rearrangements with V and J called that TCRdb kept. Clones are partly lost; checked studies trace under half to an unresolved V gene and leave the rest unexplained. For V, J and clone size, that table is used; D and trimming come from the DNA. The sample table shows tens of thousands of clones, and around 82% are seen once. The biggest ten clones account for around 7% of the sample.

The specimen was PBMCs, collected from a glioma patient treated with radiotherapy, temozolomide or both. This TCR came from a woman aged 50 to 60 with glioma. The rearranged chain carries TRBV28 and TRBJ1-2, with 7 bases matching TRBD1. The DNA sequence reads TGTGCCAGCAGTTTAATCCCCCGACAGGGAGGCGGCTACACCTTC. Its translation is CASSLIPRQGGGYTF.